This T cell receptor beta chain originates from a study of regulatory T cells in long-lasting Graves disease. The study's findings and limits: Newly diagnosed Graves' patients had higher TCR diversity than persistent ones. The work looked only at peripheral blood and did not look at thyroid tissue.

This sample's time point: newly diagnosed GD, antithyroid drugs for less than 3 months. Following extraction of RNA from PBMCs, that RNA was used to make the TCR library. Points on this clonotype: Its antigen is still unknown.

Building the TCR beta libraries relied on iRepertoire HTBI primers, and CDR3 regions underwent Arm-PCR. One entry per CDR3 protein, called by TCRdb with MiXCR from the multiplex PCR reads. The data contain 680,000 or so distinct CDR3 sequences, about 16% of them seen just once; the ten biggest clones take up about 18%. CDR3 length: 15 amino acids. CDR1 is LNHDA, CDR2 SQIVND, per germline (reference sequence). V was pared by 4 bases and J by 5 bases, with 6 bases of the junction left unmatched. These data also formed part of another study, on T cells in Graves' hyperthyroidism and ophthalmopathy. That work contributes: With the HTBI primer set, the TCR CDR3 went through a first round of RT-PCR.

The chain links TRBV19 to TRBJ2-1, with TRBD1 matching over 9 bases. This specimen was peripheral blood mononuclear cells (PBMCs), taken at new diagnosis, from a patient treated with antithyroid drugs. The receptor was isolated from a woman aged 25 to 39 with Graves disease. The CDR3 here is CASSRAGQGNNEQFF. In nucleotides, the CDR3 is TGTGCCAGTAGTAGGGCGGGACAGGGTAACAATGAGCAGTTCTTC.